This T cell receptor (beta chain) was identified in a study of blood T cell repertoires in COVID-19. Across the study: The samples span acute and convalescent COVID-19 from the United States, Italy and Spain. T cells, B-cell-depleted T cells, or PBMCs provided the cDNA or gDNA that served as material.

Per the original methods: The assay estimated nucleated cells by amplifying reference gene primers. The table came from immunoSEQ multiplex PCR; TCRdb's copy has only in-frame clones and leaves some out. The DNA was the basis for D and trimming; V, J and clone size are from that table. Among about 60,000 clones listed, more than 85% were seen once. Points on this clone: Mismatch with germline at one junction end may stem from a read error.

The CDR3 consists of 17 residues. Germline values: CDR1 SNHLY, CDR2 FYNNEI. This receptor was identified in a man in his sixties with acute or convalescent COVID-19. Sequencing used peripheral blood. This chain connects TRBV2 to TRBJ2-3, with D maybe TRBD2 (5 bases). The CDR3 DNA follows: TGTGCCAGCAGAGAAGACCGGCGGATTAGCGGCACAGATACGCAGTATTTT. Translated: CASREDRRISGTDTQYF.